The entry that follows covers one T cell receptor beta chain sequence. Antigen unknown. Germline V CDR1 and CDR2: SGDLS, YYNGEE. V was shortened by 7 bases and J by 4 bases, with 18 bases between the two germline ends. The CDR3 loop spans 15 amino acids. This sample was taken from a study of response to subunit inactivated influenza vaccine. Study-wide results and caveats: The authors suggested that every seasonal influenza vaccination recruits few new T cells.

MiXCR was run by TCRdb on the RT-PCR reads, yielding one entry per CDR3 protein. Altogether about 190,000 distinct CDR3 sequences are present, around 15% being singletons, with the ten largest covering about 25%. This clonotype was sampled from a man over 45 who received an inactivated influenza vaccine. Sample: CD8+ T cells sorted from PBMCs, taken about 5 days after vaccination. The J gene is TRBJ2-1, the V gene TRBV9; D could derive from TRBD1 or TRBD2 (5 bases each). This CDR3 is CASGLGRTVYNEQFF. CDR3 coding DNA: TGTGCCAGCGGACTGGGACGGACTGTTTACAATGAGCAGTTCTTC.